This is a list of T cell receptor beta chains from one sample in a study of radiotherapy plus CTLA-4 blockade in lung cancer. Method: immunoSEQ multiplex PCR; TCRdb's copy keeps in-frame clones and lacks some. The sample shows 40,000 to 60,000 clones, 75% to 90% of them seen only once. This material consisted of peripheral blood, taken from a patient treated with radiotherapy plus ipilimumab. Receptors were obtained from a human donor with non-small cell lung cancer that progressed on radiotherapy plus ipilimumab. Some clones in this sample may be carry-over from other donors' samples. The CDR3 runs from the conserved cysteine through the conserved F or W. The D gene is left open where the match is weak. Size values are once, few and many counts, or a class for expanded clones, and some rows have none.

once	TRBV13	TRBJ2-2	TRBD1	TGTGCCAGCAGCTTAGAGGGGGCCACCGGGGAGCTGTTTTTT	CASSLEGATGELFF
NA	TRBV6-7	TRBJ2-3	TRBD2	TGTGCCAGCAGTTACCAGCGGGAGACAGATACGCAGTATTTT	CASSYQRETDTQYF
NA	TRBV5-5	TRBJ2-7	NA	TGTGCCAGCAGCCGGGGAGGCTTGGGCGACTTCTCCTACGAGCAGTACTTC	CASSRGGLGDFSYEQYF
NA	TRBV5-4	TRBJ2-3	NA	TGTGCCAGCAGCCCAGGGATTAGCACAGATACGCAGTATTTT	CASSPGISTDTQYF
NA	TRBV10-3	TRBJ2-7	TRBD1	TGTGCCATCACTCCGGGACAGGGTCGAATCGAGCAGTACTTC	CAITPGQGRIEQYF
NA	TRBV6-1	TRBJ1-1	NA	TGTGCCAGCACCCCAATGTATGAGGCCACTGAAGCTTTCTTT	CASTPMYEATEAFF
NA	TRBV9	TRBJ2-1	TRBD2	TGTGCCAGCAGCGTAGGGAGCGGGATAAATGAGCAGTTCTTC	CASSVGSGINEQFF
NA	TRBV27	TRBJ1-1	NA	TGTGCCAGCAGTTTACTGGGAGTGAACACTGAAGCTTTCTTT	CASSLLGVNTEAFF
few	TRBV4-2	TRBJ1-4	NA	TGTGCCAGCAGCCAAGATCTGGGGCAAAATGAAAAACTGTTTTTT	CASSQDLGQNEKLFF
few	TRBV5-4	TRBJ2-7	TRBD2	TGTGCCAGCAGCCCGGCCGGTAGCGGGAGGTCCTACGAGCAGTACTTC	CASSPAGSGRSYEQYF
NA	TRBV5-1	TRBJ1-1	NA	TGCGCCAGCAGCTGGTTGGGAGGGGCTTTGGACACTGAAGCTTTCTTT	CASSWLGGALDTEAFF
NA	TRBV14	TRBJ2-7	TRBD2	TGTGCCAGCAGCCAAGGTCCAGCGGGGGTATACGAGCAGTACTTC	CASSQGPAGVYEQYF
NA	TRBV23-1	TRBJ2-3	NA	TGCGCCAGCAGTCGTACAGGGAGCACAGATACGCAGTATTTT	CASSRTGSTDTQYF
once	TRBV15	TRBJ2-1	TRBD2	TGTGCCACCAGCAGAGGTCCAGCGGGGGGTTACAATGAGCAGTTCTTC	CATSRGPAGGYNEQFF
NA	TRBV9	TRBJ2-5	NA	TGTGCCAGCAGCGTAGAGGTGGGGCTCTGGGAGACCCAGTACTTC	CASSVEVGLWETQYF
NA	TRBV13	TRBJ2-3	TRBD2	TGTGCCAGCAGCGAGTTAGCGGGGCGAAGCACAGATACGCAGTATTTT	CASSELAGRSTDTQYF
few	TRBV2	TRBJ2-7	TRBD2	TGTGCCACAAGACTGGAGGGAGGGAACGAGCAGTACTTC	CATRLEGGNEQYF
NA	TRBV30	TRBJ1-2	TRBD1	TGTGCCTGGAGTCAAGGGACAGGGGGCGCGATTGGCTACACCTTC	CAWSQGTGGAIGYTF
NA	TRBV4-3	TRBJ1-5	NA	TGCGCCAGCAGCCCAAAATTATACTACGGAGGATATCAGCCCCAGCATTTT	CASSPKLYYGGYQPQHF
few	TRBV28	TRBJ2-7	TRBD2	TGTGCCAGCACCCGGACGGGAGGTCTCTACGAGCAGTACTTC	CASTRTGGLYEQYF
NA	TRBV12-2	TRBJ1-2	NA	TGTGCAAGTCGCCCCCCTCCGGGCTACACCTTC	CASRPPPGYTF
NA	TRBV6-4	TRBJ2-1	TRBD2	TGTGCCAGCAGTGTCGGGGGGGGAGGGCACAATGAGCAGTTCTTC	CASSVGGGGHNEQFF
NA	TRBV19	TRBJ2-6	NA	TGTGCCAGTAGTCCGTGGAGTTCCTCTGGGGCCAACGTCCTGACTTTC	CASSPWSSSGANVLTF
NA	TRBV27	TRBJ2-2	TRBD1	TGTGCCAGCAGTGGATCGTCCGGGACAGGCAGATCTCTGAACACCGGGGAGCTGTTTTTT	CASSGSSGTGRSLNTGELFF
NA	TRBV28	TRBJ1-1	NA	TGTGCCAGCAGAAGGGGACAGAACACTGAAGCTTTCTTT	CASRRGQNTEAFF
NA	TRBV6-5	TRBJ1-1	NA	TGTGCCAGCAGTTATGCGGGGGGCAGGGGTGAAGCTTTCTTT	CASSYAGGRGEAFF
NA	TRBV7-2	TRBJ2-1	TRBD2	TGTGCCAGCAGCTCCCGGCGGGTGACTAGCGGGAGGGCGGGTGGTGAGCAGTTCTTC	CASSSRRVTSGRAGGEQFF
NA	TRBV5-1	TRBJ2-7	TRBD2	TGCGCCAGCAGCTTGGTGGCTAGCGGTTCCTACGAGCAGTACTTC	CASSLVASGSYEQYF
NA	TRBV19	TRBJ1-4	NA	TGTGCCAGTAGTATAGCCCGCGCGGTTAATGAAAAACTGTTTTTT	CASSIARAVNEKLFF
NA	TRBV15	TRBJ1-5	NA	TGTGCCACCAGCAGAACCACAGGGAATGGTCAGCCCCAGCATTTT	CATSRTTGNGQPQHF